This T cell receptor (beta chain) was retrieved from a study of cytotoxic CD8 clonotypes in ibrutinib-treated CLL. As for the study in general: Response samples were taken after a median of approximately 11 months on treatment, range 6 to 36. Overall study findings and caveats: Public clonotypes were rare and shrank or held steady on treatment. Clonality increased with ibrutinib response but returned toward baseline at progression.

Using immunoSEQ multiplex PCR, the repertoire was profiled, and TCRdb retains in-frame clones only, with some absent. Found here are 150,000 or so clones, around 85% of them singletons; the top ten hold approximately 2%. In regard to this clone: Its antigen is undetermined.

The length of the CDR3 is 13 residues. The germline V gene has CDR1 SEHNR and CDR2 FQNEAQ (reference sequence). V lost 6 bases, J lost 7 bases, and 12 bases lay in between. The receptor was derived from a human donor with chronic lymphocytic leukemia. This sample comprised PBMCs, obtained after 24 months of ibrutinib treatment. The chain employs TRBV7-9 and TRBJ2-2; D remains ambiguous. The chain's CDR3 is CASSPSRVGELFF. DNA of the CDR3: TGTGCCAGCAGTCCATCGCGTGTCGGGGAGCTGTTTTTT. Combining the CDR3 with reference TRBV7-9 and TRBJ2-2 gives the whole variable domain DTGVSQNPRHKITKRGQNVTFRCDPISEHNRLYWYRQTLGQGPEFLTYFQNEAQLEKSRLLSDRFSAERPKGSFSTLEIQRTEQGDSAMYLCASSPSRVGELFFGEGSRLTVL.